These 25 T cell receptor beta chains originate from one sample sequenced in a study of identical twins. TCRdb fed the 5' RACE reads into MiXCR, producing one record per CDR3 protein. The sample carries roughly 1,500,000 distinct CDR3 sequences, around a third recorded once. The sequenced sample was cord blood. The source is a newborn girl in good health.

In its sample, this clonotype was seen a few times. J is TRBJ2-4 and V is TRBV14; TRBD2 aligns across 9 bases. Judging by the DNA end, TRBJ2-7 fits better; the J call may be wrong. The CDR3 runs to 16 residues. The germline gives CDR1 SGHDN, CDR2 FVKESK. The CDR3: CASSQDTLAGRNEQYF. The CDR3 DNA is TGTGCCAGCAGCCAAGATACCCTAGCGGGAAGGAACGAGCAGTACTTC.

This clonotype has a handful of counts. The rearrangement uses TRBV4-1 and TRBJ2-4; D uncertain. The CDR3 runs to 15 residues. V was clipped by 2 bases and J by 0 bases, with 8 bases between them. Germline CDR1 is MGHRA and CDR2 is YSYEKL. CDR3 sequence reads: CASSQLSLAKNIQYF. CDR3 DNA sequence: TGCGCCAGCAGCCAACTATCCCTAGCCAAAAACATTCAGTACTTC.

The rearrangement links TRBV28 to TRBJ2-7; a possible D gene is TRBD2 (6 bases). Trimming took 5 bases from V and 6 from J, leaving 14 bases between them. The CDR3 runs 13 residues. Germline lookup yields CDR1 MDHEN and CDR2 SYDVKM. This chain's CDR3 is CASSAGRESEQYF. The CDR3, as DNA: TGTGCCAGCAGTGCGGGACGGGAGTCCGAGCAGTACTTC.

This clonotype came up a few times. The genes are TRBV24-1 and TRBJ1-2; D remains unclear. The CDR3 is 13 amino acids. Germline CDR1 KGHDR, CDR2 SFDVKD. V was cut by 6 bases and J by 2 bases, with 9 bases left in between. Here the CDR3 DNA reads TGTGCCACCAGTTTTGGGGAAAACTATGGCTACACCTTC. It is translated as CATSFGENYGYTF.

This clonotype was detected a few times. The rearrangement links TRBV6-4 to TRBJ1-1, with no clear D. Trimming took 0 bases from V and 0 from J, leaving 20 bases between them. The germline CDR1 and CDR2 sequences are MRHNA and SNTAGT. There are 19 residues in the CDR3. Here the CDR3 DNA reads TGTGCCAGCAGTGACTCGAGATGGCGGGCAGGCGCTATGAACACTGAAGCTTTCTTT. Its translation: CASSDSRWRAGAMNTEAFF.

At least ten counts were recorded for this clonotype. The CDR3 coding sequence is TGTGCCACCAGCAGAGATGACAGGAATCCCTACAATGAGCAGTTCTTC. Protein: CATSRDDRNPYNEQFF. The chain has TRBV15 and TRBJ2-1, with D possibly being TRBD1 (6 bases). Between the trimmed V and J ends, which lost 0 bases and 2 bases, there was a span of 11 bases. Germline V gives CDR1 LNHNV, CDR2 YYDKDF (reference sequence). The CDR3 is made up of 16 amino acids.

This clonotype was seen only a few times. V usage is TRBV10-3 and J usage is TRBJ1-2; 8 bases agree with TRBD1. The CDR3 contains 13 residues. The V and J ends lost 3 bases and 3 bases, in that order; junction bases with no gene match: 0. Germline V gene sequence: CDR1 ENHRY, CDR2 SYGVKD. The CDR3, as DNA: TGTGCCATCAGTGACAGGGGGCACTATGGCTACACCTTC. Protein: CAISDRGHYGYTF.

This clonotype was seen at least ten times. The rearrangement joins TRBV5-1 to TRBJ2-1, with TRBD1 as a possible D gene (5 bases). There are 16 residues in the CDR3. V was shortened by 5 bases and J by 3 bases, with 18 bases between the two germline ends. CDR1 is SGHRS, CDR2 YFSETQ, per germline. The CDR3: CASSRGDSSLYNEQFF. Here the CDR3 DNA reads TGCGCCAGCAGTAGGGGTGACTCCTCCCTCTACAATGAGCAGTTCTTC.

V usage is TRBV10-3 and J usage is TRBJ2-3, with TRBD2 as a possible D gene (5 bases). Germline assignment: CDR1 ENHRY and CDR2 SYGVKD. The CDR3 length is 14 residues. Between the trimmed V and J ends, which lost 2 bases and 1 base, there was a span of 7 bases. The CDR3: CAISEKGGTDTQYF. CDR3 DNA sequence: TGTGCCATCAGTGAGAAGGGAGGCACAGATACGCAGTATTTT.

The sample holds a few counts of this clonotype. The chain employs TRBV2 and TRBJ1-1; 8 nucleotides match TRBD1. Looked up from germline, CDR1 is SNHLY and CDR2 is FYNNEI. The CDR3 totals 17 residues. The V and J ends lost 4 bases and 2 bases, in that order; junction bases with no gene match: 12. The CDR3 nucleotides read TGTGCCAGCAGTGGGTGGGACAGGAGCCCTTTAAACACTGAAGCTTTCTTT. Translating gives CASSGWDRSPLNTEAFF.

The rearrangement joins TRBV19 to TRBJ2-6; TRBD1 matches at 7 bases. The V and J ends lost 3 bases and 0 bases, in that order; junction bases with no gene match: 2. Germline V gene data show CDR1 as LNHDA and CDR2 as SQIVND (reference sequence). The CDR3 runs to 16 residues. This chain's CDR3 is CASSMRQGSGANVLTF. In nucleotides, the CDR3 is TGTGCCAGTAGTATGCGACAGGGCTCTGGGGCCAACGTCCTGACTTTC.

Concerning this clonotype itself: At one end the junction does not follow the germline gene, possibly because of a read error. V usage is TRBV7-9 and J usage is TRBJ2-1, with a possible D match to TRBD1 (5 bases). This CDR3 has 11 residues. CDR1 and CDR2 from the germline V gene are SEHNR and FQNEAQ (reference sequence). In DNA form, the CDR3 reads TGTTCCAGCAGCTCAGGGAATGAGCAGTTCTTC. Translated, it gives CSSSSGNEQFF.

The chain recombines TRBV3-1 with TRBJ2-7; D uncertain. The V and J ends lost 7 bases and 3 bases respectively, with 13 bases between them. This CDR3 has 13 residues. The germline V gene encodes CDR1 LGHDT and CDR2 YNNKEL (reference sequence). The CDR3 nucleotides are TGTGCCAGCAAACCTGAGAACCGCTACGAGCAGTACTTC. Amino acids: CASKPENRYEQYF.

V usage is TRBV28 and J usage is TRBJ2-2, with 10 bases aligning to TRBD2. Germline CDR1 is MDHEN and CDR2 is SYDVKM. This CDR3 comprises 16 residues. The V and J ends lost 2 bases and 4 bases, in that order; junction bases with no gene match: 4. CDR3 region: CASSLTEREGTGELFF. The DNA of the CDR3 is TGTGCCAGCAGTTTAACAGAGCGGGAGGGCACCGGGGAGCTGTTTTTT.

The CDR3 loop reads CATSPRGASYNEQFF. The CDR3 coding sequence is TGTGCCACCAGTCCTCGGGGGGCCTCCTACAATGAGCAGTTCTTC. The rearrangement joins TRBV24-1 to TRBJ2-1, with a possible D match to TRBD2 (7 bases). Trimming pared 6 bases from V and 0 bases from J, leaving 11 bases between. This CDR3 is 15 amino acids long. Looked up from germline, CDR1 is KGHDR and CDR2 is SFDVKD.

The table lists this clonotype with a few counts. The rearrangement uses TRBV9 and TRBJ2-5; weak D call: TRBD2 (7 bases). The CDR3 runs to 16 residues. Germline lookup yields CDR1 SGDLS and CDR2 YYNGEE. Between the trimmed V and J ends, which lost 4 bases and 1 base, there was a span of 17 bases. The CDR3 region has the DNA TGTGCCAGCAGCCTAAAAGGGAGGGGGTCCCAAGAGACCCAGTACTTC. It codes for CASSLKGRGSQETQYF.

The rearrangement joins TRBV25-1 to TRBJ2-5, with TRBD2 matching over 9 bases. The ends lost 3 bases at V and 5 bases at J; junction bases unmatched: 4. Germline values: CDR1 MGHDK, CDR2 SYGVNS. CDR3 length: 14 residues. The CDR3 region is CASSEPSGIETQYF. The CDR3, as DNA: TGTGCCAGCAGTGAGCCTAGCGGGATCGAGACCCAGTACTTC.

The chain carries TRBV3-1 and TRBJ2-3, with D possibly called TRBD1 or TRBD2 (5 bases each). V dropped 1 base and J dropped 1 base, with 9 bases sitting between them. The germline V gene has CDR1 LGHDT and CDR2 YNNKEL (reference sequence). CDR3 length: 15 residues. Here the CDR3 reads CASSQVTGRTDTQYF. The CDR3 DNA is TGTGCCAGCAGCCAAGTGACGGGACGCACAGATACGCAGTATTTT.

This clonotype was found a few times. This chain uses TRBV20-1 with TRBJ2-1; possibly TRBD1 or TRBD2 for D (6 bases each). The CDR3 is 15 amino acids. The germline V gene encodes CDR1 DFQATT and CDR2 SNEGSKA (reference sequence). Trimming removed 0 bases from V and 8 bases from J, with 17 bases in between. The CDR3 spells CSARDLVGGHDEQFF. For the CDR3, the DNA is TGCAGTGCTAGAGATCTAGTAGGGGGGCACGATGAGCAGTTCTTC.

This clonotype was picked up a small number of times. The genes are TRBV7-2 and TRBJ1-6; TRBD1 might be the D (5 bases). The V end lost 5 bases, the J end lost 5 bases, and 10 bases lay between the germline ends. The CDR3 has 14 residues. Looked up from germline, CDR1 is SGHTA and CDR2 is FQGNSA. CDR3 in amino acids: CASSPGADNSPLHF. CDR3 DNA sequence: TGTGCCAGCAGCCCCGGGGCCGATAATTCACCCCTCCACTTT. Based on the CDR3 plus reference TRBV7-2 and TRBJ1-6, the full variable domain is GAGVSQSPSNKVTEKGKDVELRCDPISGHTALYWYRQSLGQGLEFLIYFQGNSAPDKSGLPSDRFSAERTGGSVSTLTIQRTQQEDSAVYLCASSPGADNSPLHFGNGTRLTVT.

The chain is built from TRBV20-1 and TRBJ2-5; a possible D gene is TRBD1 (6 bases). CDR3 size: 12 residues. Germline V CDR1 and CDR2: DFQATT, SNEGSKA (reference sequence). Trimming removed 5 bases at V and 5 bases at J, with 12 bases between. CDR3 sequence: CSAPNRVETQYF. CDR3 bases: TGCAGTGCTCCCAACAGGGTGGAGACCCAGTACTTC.

The chain carries TRBV11-2 and TRBJ2-1; D gene unclear. The CDR3 contains 17 residues. Germline assignment: CDR1 SGHAT and CDR2 FQNNGV. Trimming removed 3 bases from V and 5 bases from J, with 20 bases in between. CDR3 residues: CASSFVVSSIPHNEQFF. The CDR3 nucleotides read TGTGCCAGCAGCTTTGTCGTCTCGTCTATCCCACACAATGAGCAGTTCTTC.

The CDR3 loop reads CASSKARSQNTEAFF. CDR3 nucleotides: TGTGCCAGCAGCAAAGCTCGGTCCCAGAACACTGAAGCTTTCTTT. V usage is TRBV21-1 and J usage is TRBJ1-1; the D call in the table, TRBD1, was not verified against the DNA. TRBV21-1 is deemed a pseudogene. This CDR3 region has 15 residues.

This clonotype was counted a few times. This sequence joins TRBV5-1 and TRBJ1-1; 8 bases align to TRBD1. CDR1 SGHRS and CDR2 YFSETQ come from the germline V gene. This CDR3 has 16 amino acids. V was pared by 0 bases and J by 4 bases, with 8 bases of the junction left unmatched. The CDR3 loop reads CASSLGRGRVGTEAFF. CDR3 in DNA: TGCGCCAGCAGCTTGGGCAGGGGGCGTGTGGGCACTGAAGCTTTCTTT.

This clonotype turned up a few times. The rearrangement uses TRBV20-1 and TRBJ1-2, with 8 bases lining up with TRBD1. The CDR3 length is 15 residues. Germline CDR1 reads DFQATT; CDR2 reads SNEGSKA (reference sequence). With 4 bases clipped from V and 4 bases from J, the junction kept 11 bases outside the gene matches. The CDR3 bases are TGCAGTGCTACAACAGGACAGGGAGGGGGCTATGGCTACACCTTC. Translation gives CSATTGQGGGYGYTF.